This section outlines one T cell receptor beta chain sequence together with its context. The sample belongs to a study of blood T cell repertoires in COVID-19. Study details: T cells, B-cell-depleted T cells, or PBMCs supplied cDNA or gDNA.

This table comes from immunoSEQ multiplex PCR, and its TCRdb copy is limited to in-frame clones, with some not included. The sample contains approximately 200,000 clones, about 85% of which appear only once. The TCR originated in a man aged 35 to 55 with acute or convalescent COVID-19. The sequencing input was peripheral blood.

Here the CDR3 reads CASSPNRDSRGNTIYF. The CDR3 DNA is TGTGCCAGCTCACCTAACCGGGACAGTCGAGGAAACACCATATATTTT. The V gene is TRBV18, the J gene TRBJ1-3, with 7 nucleotides matching TRBD1. Germline V gene lookup returns CDR1 KGHSH and CDR2 LQKENI. The CDR3 has 16 amino acids. V was clipped by 3 bases and J by 4 bases; unmatched bases: 9.